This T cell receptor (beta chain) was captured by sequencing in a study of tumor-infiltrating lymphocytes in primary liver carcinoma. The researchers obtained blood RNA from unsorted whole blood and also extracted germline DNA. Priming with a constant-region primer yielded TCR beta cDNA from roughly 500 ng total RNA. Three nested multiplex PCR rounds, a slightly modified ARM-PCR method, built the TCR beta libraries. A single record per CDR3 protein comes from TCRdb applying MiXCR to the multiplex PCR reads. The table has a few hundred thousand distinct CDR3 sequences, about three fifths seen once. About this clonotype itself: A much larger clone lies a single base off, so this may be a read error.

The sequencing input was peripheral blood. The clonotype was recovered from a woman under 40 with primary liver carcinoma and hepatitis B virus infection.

The chain's CDR3 is CSVDGGRSRGSYNEQFF. In DNA, the CDR3 is TGCAGCGTTGACGGCGGGAGGTCCCGGGGCTCCTACAATGAGCAGTTCTTC. This chain links TRBV29-1 with TRBJ2-1; 8 nucleotides line up with TRBD2. This CDR3 has 17 residues. Unmatched junction bases numbered 10, after V lost 3 bases and J lost 0 bases. Germline CDR1 and CDR2: SQVTM and ANQGSEA.